This is a list of T cell receptor beta chains from one sample in a study of CD8+CD57+ T cells in acquired aplastic anemia. MiXCR was run by TCRdb on the reads, yielding one entry per CDR3 protein. The sample lists 150,000 to 200,000 distinct CDR3 sequences; approximately 49% were seen once. The sample taken for sequencing was sorted CD4+, CD8+, or CD8+CD57+ T cells (not recorded which) from PBMCs. Receptor source: a human donor in good health. The CDR3 runs from the conserved cysteine through the conserved F or W. Each record gives: V gene, D gene, J gene, clone size, CDR3 protein, CDR3 DNA. The D gene is left open where the match is weak. Clone size is stated in some rows and not others, as once, few, many or a class when expanded.

TRBV20-1	TRBD2	TRBJ2-5	many	CSARDWTSGRPETQYF	TGCAGTGCTAGAGACTGGACTAGCGGGAGACCAGAGACCCAGTACTTC
TRBV2	TRBD2	TRBJ2-5	many	CASSERLAEETQYF	TGTGCCAGCAGTGAACGGCTAGCGGAAGAGACCCAGTACTTC
TRBV20-1	TRBD2	TRBJ2-1	many	CSARRGTSGSNEQFF	TGCAGTGCTAGACGCGGGACTAGCGGGAGTAATGAGCAGTTCTTC
TRBV20-1	NA	TRBJ2-7	NA	CSAPGPRYHEQYF	TGCAGTGCCCCCGGACCGCGCTACCACGAGCAGTACTTC
TRBV24-1	TRBD1	TRBJ2-1	many	CATSDRGSGGRSEQFF	TGTGCCACCAGTGATCGAGGCTCAGGGGGAAGGAGTGAGCAGTTCTTC
TRBV12-3/TRBV12-4	NA	TRBJ2-7	NA	CASSLTGPRDEQYF	TGTGCCAGCAGTTTGACCGGGCCAAGGGACGAGCAGTACTTC
TRBV5-1	NA	TRBJ2-7	many	CASSWSTGPVYEQYF	TGCGCCAGCAGCTGGTCCACCGGACCAGTCTACGAGCAGTACTTC
TRBV11-2	TRBD1	TRBJ1-2	NA	CASSLVGTGTAYGYTF	TGTGCCAGCAGCTTAGTTGGGACAGGGACCGCTTATGGCTACACCTTC
TRBV20-1	NA	TRBJ2-1	NA	CSARAGFVGGQQFF	TGCAGTGCTAGAGCTGGGTTTGTGGGGGGCCAGCAGTTCTTC
TRBV9	NA	TRBJ1-2	NA	CASSANSRGGAYGYTF	TGTGCCAGCAGCGCCAACTCTAGGGGGGGAGCCTATGGCTACACCTTC
TRBV2	NA	TRBJ1-5	NA	CASSAQGVSNQPQHF	TGTGCCAGCAGCGCTCAGGGCGTTAGCAATCAGCCCCAGCATTTT
TRBV6-5	TRBD2	TRBJ2-3	few	CASSSTPTSGTGAQYF	TGTGCCAGCAGTTCGACTCCGACTAGCGGGACTGGGGCGCAGTATTTT
TRBV29-1	NA	TRBJ2-3	NA	CSVDESGKDTQYF	TGCAGCGTTGATGAATCGGGGAAAGATACGCAGTATTTT
TRBV5-1	TRBD2	TRBJ2-1	many	CASSLQASGYLSSYNEQFF	TGCGCCAGCAGCTTGCAGGCTAGCGGATACCTAAGCTCCTACAATGAGCAGTTCTTC
TRBV4-2	NA	TRBJ2-7	once	CASSQDRGLGEQYF	TGTGCCAGCAGCCAAGATCGAGGGCTGGGCGAGCAGTACTTC
TRBV20-1	NA	TRBJ2-5	many	CSAPKIETQYF	TGCAGTGCTCCCAAGATTGAGACCCAGTACTTC
TRBV6-5	NA	TRBJ1-5	many	CASSYGLGQPQHF	TGTGCCAGCAGTTACGGACTAGGACAGCCCCAGCATTTT
TRBV29-1	TRBD1	TRBJ2-5	few	CSVGRGSKETQYF	TGCAGCGTTGGCAGGGGGTCCAAAGAGACCCAGTACTTC
TRBV7-2	TRBD1	TRBJ1-1	many	CASSLEGATREAFF	TGTGCCAGCAGCTTAGAGGGGGCGACCCGTGAAGCTTTCTTT
TRBV20-1	NA	TRBJ2-3	NA	CSARSLEYKDTQYF	TGCAGTGCCCGTTCGCTAGAGTACAAAGATACGCAGTATTTT
TRBV19	NA	TRBJ2-2	NA	CASSKIGQLYNANTGELFF	TGTGCCAGTAGTAAAATTGGACAGCTCTATAACGCCAACACCGGGGAGCTGTTTTTT
TRBV10-3	NA	TRBJ1-1	few	CAITGGIDTEAFF	TGTGCCATCACCGGGGGGATAGATACTGAAGCTTTCTTT
TRBV15	NA	TRBJ2-6	NA	CATSRNTDSGANVLTF	TGTGCCACCAGCAGGAATACAGACTCTGGGGCCAACGTCCTGACTTTC
TRBV19	TRBD2	TRBJ2-5	NA	CASSIGASGETQYF	TGTGCCAGTAGTATAGGAGCTAGCGGAGAGACCCAGTACTTC
TRBV19	NA	TRBJ2-5	NA	CASSTYSIGTQYF	TGTGCCAGTAGCACCTATTCAATCGGGACCCAGTACTTC
TRBV4-3	NA	TRBJ1-1	many	CASSRDWGPTNTEAFF	TGCGCCAGCAGCCGAGACTGGGGACCGACTAACACTGAAGCTTTCTTT
TRBV5-1	NA	TRBJ1-2	NA	CASSVLQGYGYTF	TGCGCCAGCAGCGTCTTACAGGGTTATGGCTACACCTTC
TRBV11-3	NA	TRBJ1-2	NA	CASSRPPANYGYTF	TGTGCCAGCAGCCGCCCCCCAGCGAACTATGGCTACACCTTC
TRBV10-3	NA	TRBJ2-3	few	CAISAGTLGNQGQYF	TGTGCCATCAGTGCCGGAACGTTGGGAAATCAGGGGCAGTATTTT
TRBV28	NA	TRBJ2-3	many	CASSFKADTQYF	TGTGCCAGCAGTTTCAAGGCAGATACGCAGTATTTT
TRBV2	TRBD1	TRBJ1-5	NA	CASSLQGGGVNQPQHF	TGTGCCAGCAGTCTTCAGGGGGGGGGCGTCAATCAGCCCCAGCATTTT
TRBV14	NA	TRBJ2-7	NA	CASSLRLGNYEQYF	TGTGCCAGCAGCTTAAGACTGGGTAACTACGAGCAGTACTTC
TRBV7-2	NA	TRBJ2-7	many	CASSQPRGYEQYF	TGTGCCAGCAGCCAACCCCGCGGATACGAGCAGTACTTC
TRBV18	TRBD1	TRBJ1-2	few	CASSPLTGNYGYTF	TGTGCCAGCTCACCCCTGACAGGGAACTATGGCTACACCTTC
TRBV5-1	TRBD1	TRBJ1-1	many	CASSLNRGPNTEAFF	TGCGCCAGCAGCTTAAACAGGGGGCCGAACACTGAAGCTTTCTTT
TRBV12-3/TRBV12-4	TRBD2	TRBJ2-1	many	CATGTRGGNEQFF	TGTGCCACCGGGACTAGGGGAGGTAATGAGCAGTTCTTC
TRBV20-1	NA	TRBJ1-1	many	CSASAAEAFF	TGCAGTGCCTCTGCAGCTGAAGCTTTCTTT
TRBV6-5	NA	TRBJ2-5	many	CASSYQGGQETQYF	TGTGCCAGCAGTTACCAGGGAGGTCAAGAGACCCAGTACTTC
TRBV7-2	NA	TRBJ1-4	few	CASSLVGSQNEKLFF	TGTGCCAGCAGCTTAGTCGGCAGTCAAAATGAAAAACTGTTTTTT
TRBV20-1	NA	TRBJ1-4	NA	CSAREGNTNEKLFF	TGCAGTGCTAGAGAGGGGAACACTAATGAAAAACTGTTTTTT
TRBV20-1	NA	TRBJ2-3	NA	CSARRGTDTQYF	TGCAGTGCTAGGCGGGGCACAGATACGCAGTATTTT
TRBV4-1	TRBD2	TRBJ2-4	NA	CASSQVPTSGRAIAKNIQYF	TGCGCCAGCAGCCAAGTTCCGACTAGCGGGAGGGCGATAGCCAAAAACATTCAGTACTTC
TRBV10-3	TRBD1	TRBJ2-3	NA	CATLIPGQGITDTQYF	TGTGCCACCCTCATCCCGGGACAGGGCATAACAGATACGCAGTATTTT
TRBV13	NA	TRBJ1-6	many	CASSSLGGLRNSYNSPLHF	TGTGCCAGCTCCTCTTTGGGGGGACTCCGAAACTCCTATAATTCACCCCTCCACTTT
TRBV10-3	NA	TRBJ1-2	NA	CAISAWEGNYGYTF	TGTGCCATCAGTGCTTGGGAGGGGAACTATGGCTACACCTTC
TRBV19	NA	TRBJ2-2	NA	CASSISITRWSEELFF	TGTGCCAGTAGTATCTCTATTACCCGGTGGTCCGAGGAGCTGTTTTTT